A selection of T cell receptor beta chains follows, all from one sample in a study of blood T cell repertoires in COVID-19. Profiled with immunoSEQ multiplex PCR; TCRdb holds only in-frame clones, not every one. The data show approximately 480,000 clones, with 89% seen just once and around 0.92% held by the top ten. The sequenced sample was peripheral blood. These receptors all come from a man between 18 and 35 years old with COVID-19, enrolled during active disease. Both conserved end residues are part of each CDR3.

CDR3 protein: CASRYDRVSEQYF; J gene: TRBJ2-7; V gene: TRBV5-1
CDR3 protein: CASSLVAGGSVEQYF; J gene: TRBJ2-7; V gene: TRBV7-9
CDR3 protein: CAWSWNLDRGAKNIQYF; J gene: TRBJ2-4; V gene: TRBV30
CDR3 protein: CASSLDEVRYSYEQYF; J gene: TRBJ2-7; V gene: TRBV7-2
CDR3 protein: CASSLGSRGSSGNTIYF; J gene: TRBJ1-3; V gene: TRBV7-6
CDR3 protein: CASSPSGGAVLETQYF; J gene: TRBJ2-5; V gene: TRBV18
CDR3 protein: CASRQGREETQYF; J gene: TRBJ2-5; V gene: TRBV10-2
CDR3 protein: CAGLGGASYGYTF; J gene: TRBJ1-2; V gene: TRBV6-5
CDR3 protein: CASSLTGRISQETQYF; J gene: TRBJ2-5; V gene: TRBV5-5
CDR3 protein: CASSLFPGGAGAFF; J gene: TRBJ1-1; V gene: TRBV28
CDR3 protein: CASSSGQGVNTEAFF; J gene: TRBJ1-1; V gene: TRBV7-9
CDR3 protein: CASSLVGSSYNSPLHF; J gene: TRBJ1-6; V gene: TRBV13
CDR3 protein: CASSYTSGGTPDTQYF; J gene: TRBJ2-3; V gene: TRBV7-8
CDR3 protein: CASSLRAGVPDTQYF; J gene: TRBJ2-3; V gene: TRBV5-5
CDR3 protein: CASSLSSSSYNEQFF; J gene: TRBJ2-1; V gene: TRBV5-5
CDR3 protein: CASSLQGFNEQYF; J gene: TRBJ2-7; V gene: TRBV5-1
CDR3 protein: CASSLVGRTDTQYF; J gene: TRBJ2-3; V gene: TRBV5-1
CDR3 protein: CASSQAGQGYEFF; J gene: TRBJ2-1; V gene: TRBV3-1/TRBV3-2
CDR3 protein: CASRDRQGNSFTGELFF; J gene: TRBJ2-2; V gene: TRBV2
CDR3 protein: CASSVRQANTEAFF; J gene: TRBJ1-1; V gene: TRBV9
CDR3 protein: CASSPGGGPYEQYF; J gene: TRBJ2-7; V gene: TRBV5-1
CDR3 protein: CASSYSQDQETQYF; J gene: TRBJ2-5; V gene: TRBV6-6
CDR3 protein: CASSLTGSEQYF; J gene: TRBJ2-7; V gene: TRBV12-3/TRBV12-4
CDR3 protein: CASSRRTGTEAFF; J gene: TRBJ1-1; V gene: TRBV28
CDR3 protein: CASKSGRAHRETQYF; J gene: TRBJ2-5; V gene: TRBV3-1/TRBV3-2
CDR3 protein: CASSGGAWETQYF; J gene: TRBJ2-5; V gene: TRBV7-8
CDR3 protein: CASKSGTGGTDTQYF; J gene: TRBJ2-3; V gene: TRBV6-5
CDR3 protein: CASSIGSRGRETQYF; J gene: TRBJ2-5; V gene: TRBV19
CDR3 protein: CASSQAGTGEYEQYF; J gene: TRBJ2-7; V gene: TRBV14
CDR3 protein: CARDDRGRNYGYTF; J gene: TRBJ1-2; V gene: TRBV2
CDR3 protein: CASSSTSGINYEQYF; J gene: TRBJ2-7; V gene: TRBV18
CDR3 protein: CAWSVPEGVRYEQYF; J gene: TRBJ2-7; V gene: TRBV30
CDR3 protein: CASSLGRTNTEAFF; J gene: TRBJ1-1; V gene: TRBV7-9
CDR3 protein: CASSIAGSSEQYF; J gene: TRBJ2-7; V gene: TRBV7-8
CDR3 protein: CASSPRQGRQETQYF; J gene: TRBJ2-5; V gene: TRBV18
CDR3 protein: CASSKRGTGGNYGYTF; J gene: TRBJ1-2; V gene: TRBV21-1
CDR3 protein: CASSLFAGGPHEQFF; J gene: TRBJ2-1; V gene: TRBV27
CDR3 protein: CAWSRLRLNTEAFF; J gene: TRBJ1-1; V gene: TRBV30
CDR3 protein: CASSPSGQSQETQYF; J gene: TRBJ2-5; V gene: TRBV7-9
CDR3 protein: CASSEGRYTEAFF; J gene: TRBJ1-1; V gene: TRBV2
CDR3 protein: CASSQQGGFLQYF; J gene: TRBJ2-3; V gene: TRBV3-1/TRBV3-2
CDR3 protein: CASSLEAFF; J gene: TRBJ1-1; V gene: TRBV21-1
CDR3 protein: CASSHREGTGELFF; J gene: TRBJ2-2; V gene: TRBV3-1/TRBV3-2